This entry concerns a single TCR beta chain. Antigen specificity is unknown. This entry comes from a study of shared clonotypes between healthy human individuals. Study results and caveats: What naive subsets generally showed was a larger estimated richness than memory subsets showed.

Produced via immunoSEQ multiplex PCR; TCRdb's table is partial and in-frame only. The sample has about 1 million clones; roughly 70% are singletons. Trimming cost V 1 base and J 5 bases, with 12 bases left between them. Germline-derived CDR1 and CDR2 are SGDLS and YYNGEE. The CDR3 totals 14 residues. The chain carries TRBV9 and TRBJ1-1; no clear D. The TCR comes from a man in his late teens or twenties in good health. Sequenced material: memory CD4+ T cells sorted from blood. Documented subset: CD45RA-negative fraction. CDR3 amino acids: CASSVTPVATEAFF. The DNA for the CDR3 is TGTGCCAGCAGCGTAACCCCCGTAGCTACTGAAGCTTTCTTT.